This entry describes one T cell receptor (beta chain). The record originates from a study of T cell responses to AZD1222 COVID-19 vaccine. Pooling covered second doses at about 4 or about 12 weeks. The data were produced by immunoSEQ multiplex PCR, yet TCRdb's version contains in-frame clones alone and is incomplete. Of over 85,000 clones listed, around 90% are singletons. Sample: peripheral blood, taken 28 days after the second AZD1222 dose. The TCR sequence derives from an adult who received the AZD1222 COVID-19 vaccine.

The CDR3 bases are TGCGCCAGCAGTCCCGGACGTAGCACAGATACGCAGTATTTT. Translating it yields CASSPGRSTDTQYF. The rearrangement joins TRBV23-1 to TRBJ2-3; D gene ambiguous. TRBV23-1 is an open reading frame, and its role is uncertain. Between the trimmed V and J ends, which lost 4 bases and 0 bases, there was a span of 8 bases. The CDR3 runs 14 residues.